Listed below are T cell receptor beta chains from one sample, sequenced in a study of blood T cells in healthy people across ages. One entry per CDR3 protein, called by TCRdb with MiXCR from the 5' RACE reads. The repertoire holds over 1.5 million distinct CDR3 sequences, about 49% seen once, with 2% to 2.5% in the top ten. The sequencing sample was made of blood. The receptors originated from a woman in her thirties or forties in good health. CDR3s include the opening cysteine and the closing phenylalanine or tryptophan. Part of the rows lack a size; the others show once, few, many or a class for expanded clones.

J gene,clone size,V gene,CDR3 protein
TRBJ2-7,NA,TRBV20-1,CSASDRGYEQYF
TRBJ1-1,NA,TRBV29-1,CSVTMSTGSTEAFF
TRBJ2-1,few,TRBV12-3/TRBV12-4,CASSFVLFEQFF
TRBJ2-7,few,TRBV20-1,CSARAGQLTYEQYF
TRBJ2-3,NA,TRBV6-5,CASSRLGASTDTQYF
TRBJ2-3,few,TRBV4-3,CASSQEPGSTDTQYF
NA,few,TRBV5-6,CASSLVAGYRHEQYF
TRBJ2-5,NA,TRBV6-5,CASSYQATFGTQYF
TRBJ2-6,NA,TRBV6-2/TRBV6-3,CASSYGTGVSSGANVLTF
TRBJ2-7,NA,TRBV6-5,CAARDGWGYEQYF
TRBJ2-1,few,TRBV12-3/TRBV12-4,CASSLAPHNEQFF
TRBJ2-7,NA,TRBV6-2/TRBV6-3,CASGRAGQPYEQYF
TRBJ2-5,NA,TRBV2,CASSESGGERYF
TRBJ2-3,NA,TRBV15,CATSTSKGVGTDTQYF
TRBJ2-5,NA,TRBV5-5,CASSLRLAGAGETQYF
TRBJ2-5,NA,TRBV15,CATSRDLANQETQYF
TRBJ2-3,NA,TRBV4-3,CASSQAASGGVNTQYF
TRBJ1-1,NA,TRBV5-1,CASSIGTGTGAFF
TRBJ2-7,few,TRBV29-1,CSVQIPQFGRTYEQYF
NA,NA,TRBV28,CAIQGPSSYNEQYF
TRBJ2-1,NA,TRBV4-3,CASSQEWRHEQFF
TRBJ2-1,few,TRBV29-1,CSAQNSEKSYNEQFF
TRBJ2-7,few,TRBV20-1,CSCQETYEQYF
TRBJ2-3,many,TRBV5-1,CASSGGRGSTDTQYF
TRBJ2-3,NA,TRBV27,CASSFRGTGWDTQYF
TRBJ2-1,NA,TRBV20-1,CSARDTGSSYNEQFF
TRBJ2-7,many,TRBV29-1,CSVRPKPYEQYF
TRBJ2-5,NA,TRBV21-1,CASSVLKGTAGQTGETQYF